The 4 T cell receptor beta chains below were found in one sample sequenced in a study of OX40 agonist ivuxolimab in advanced cancers. Measured with immunoSEQ multiplex PCR; TCRdb has only the in-frame clones, and not every one. The sample records some 86,000 clones, more than 80% being singletons. The material sequenced was CD4+ or CD8+ T cells sorted from blood, taken in a trial of the OX40 agonist ivuxolimab. Receptors were obtained from an adult with an advanced solid tumor such as melanoma, head and neck, liver or kidney cancer.

The chain employs TRBV11-3 and TRBJ1-1; D gene unclear. This CDR3 region has 13 residues. Trimming cost V 5 bases and J 8 bases, with 15 bases left between them. CDR1 and CDR2 (germline): SGHNT, YENEEA. CDR3 sequence reads: CASSPHRAAEAFF. The CDR3 DNA reads as TGTGCCAGCAGCCCCCATCGGGCTGCAGAAGCTTTCTTT.

J is TRBJ2-3 and V is TRBV6-4, with 12 bases matching TRBD2. Germline trimming cut 2 bases from V and 4 bases from J; bases unmatched to any gene: 1. The CDR3 consists of 15 residues. CDR1 is MRHNA and CDR2 is SNTAGT in the germline V gene. The CDR3 nucleotides read TGTGCCAGCAGTGACACTAGCGGGAGGCCAGATACGCAGTATTTT. Translated, it gives CASSDTSGRPDTQYF.

The chain uses TRBV4-1 and TRBJ2-1; D unresolved. CDR1 and CDR2 from the germline V gene are MGHRA and YSYEKL. V dropped 0 bases and J dropped 3 bases, with 12 bases sitting between them. The CDR3 runs 16 residues. The CDR3 bases are TGCGCCAGCAGCCAAGATCCCCGGGCCCTCTACAATGAGCAGTTCTTC. Its translation is CASSQDPRALYNEQFF.

The J gene is TRBJ2-3, the V gene TRBV11-3; 7 bases align to TRBD2. Looked up from germline, CDR1 is SGHNT and CDR2 is YENEEA. This CDR3 contains 15 residues. After removal of 3 bases from V and 4 bases from J, the junction contained 7 bases not matched to a gene. As DNA, the CDR3 is TGTGCCAGCAGCTTGTGGGAGGGAGTCGCAGATACGCAGTATTTT. Translating it yields CASSLWEGVADTQYF.